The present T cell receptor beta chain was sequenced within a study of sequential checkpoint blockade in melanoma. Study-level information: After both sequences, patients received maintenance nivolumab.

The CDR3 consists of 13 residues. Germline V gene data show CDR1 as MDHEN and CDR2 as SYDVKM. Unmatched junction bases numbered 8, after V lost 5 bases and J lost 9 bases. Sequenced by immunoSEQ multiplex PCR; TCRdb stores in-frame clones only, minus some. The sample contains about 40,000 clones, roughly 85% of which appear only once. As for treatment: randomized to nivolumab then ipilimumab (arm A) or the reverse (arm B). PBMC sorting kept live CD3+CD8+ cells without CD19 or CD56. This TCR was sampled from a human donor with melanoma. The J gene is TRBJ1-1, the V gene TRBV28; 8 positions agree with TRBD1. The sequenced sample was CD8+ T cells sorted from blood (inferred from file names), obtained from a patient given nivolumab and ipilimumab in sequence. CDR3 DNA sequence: TGTGCCAGCAGTGGTTGGGACAGGAGTAAAGCTTTCTTT. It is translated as CASSGWDRSKAFF.